The sequence of this T cell receptor (beta chain) was determined in a study of shared clonotypes between healthy human individuals. Trimming removed 5 bases from V and 4 bases from J, with 12 bases in between. The germline V gene has CDR1 MDHEN and CDR2 SYDVKM. CDR3 length equals 13 residues. Naive CD8 cells lacked CD45RO and underwent positive selection for CCR7, leaving out terminally differentiated effector memory CD45RA+ cells. The study drew all its donors from Caucasian adults living in Nashville, Tennessee. Using immunoSEQ multiplex PCR, the repertoire was profiled, and TCRdb retains in-frame clones only, with some absent. Of about 2 million clones listed, just under 95% were seen once; the top ten hold about 1.1%.

The material sequenced was naive CD8+ T cells sorted from blood. The rearrangement uses TRBV28 and TRBJ2-7; D call uncertain. The sequence derives from a man aged 18 to 30 in good health. The DNA of the CDR3 is TGTGCCAGCAGTCCCATCCGTGAATACGAGCAGTACTTC. Translation: CASSPIREYEQYF.